The clone carrying this T cell receptor (beta chain) has only a few counts. The data derive from a study of blood T cells in healthy people across ages. PCR was performed a second time for roughly 7 to 12 cycles using a sample-barcoded 5' primer and a J-beta primer mix. TCRdb independently ran MiXCR on the 5' RACE reads; one entry per CDR3 protein. This table holds approximately 880,000 distinct CDR3 sequences, 45% to 50% found once. The TCR comes from a man younger than 45 in good health. Sequenced material: blood.

The CDR3 is CASSFSGNYGYTF. The CDR3 coding sequence is TGTGCCAGCAGTTTTAGCGGAAACTATGGCTACACCTTC. The chain combines TRBV27 with TRBJ1-2; unclear D gene. Per the germline V gene, CDR1 is MNHEY and CDR2 is SMNVEV (reference sequence). The CDR3 is 13 amino acids. V shed 3 bases and J shed 2 bases, with 7 bases lying between them.